A single sample gave rise to the 2 T cell receptor beta chains below, sequenced in a study of PD-1 blockade in classical Hodgkin lymphoma. TCRdb keeps only in-frame clones here, not all; method: immunoSEQ multiplex PCR. The repertoire holds about 50,000 clones, roughly 73% seen once, with roughly 16% in the top ten. Following autologous stem cell transplantation, relapse occurred in every patient, and exposure to brentuximab vedotin varied. The starting material was peripheral blood mononuclear cells (PBMCs), obtained before the second cycle of nivolumab. Every receptor here comes from a human donor with classical Hodgkin lymphoma.

The chain combines TRBV4-3 with TRBJ2-3, with 8 nucleotides matching TRBD2. The length of the CDR3 is 15 residues. The J segment lost 4 bases and the V segment lost 6 bases, leaving 9 bases of the junction unmatched. The germline CDR1 and CDR2 sequences are LGHNA and YSLEER. CDR3 coding DNA: TGCGCCAGCAGATGGGCGGGAGGTTCGGCAGATACGCAGTATTTT. It yields the protein CASRWAGGSADTQYF.

The chain combines TRBV7-9 with TRBJ2-7; D might be TRBD2 (5 bases). Germline-derived CDR1 and CDR2 are SEHNR and FQNEAQ (reference sequence). V dropped 2 bases and J dropped 2 bases, with 10 bases sitting between them. The CDR3 extends over 14 amino acids. The CDR3 reads CASSLQSGAYEQYF. The CDR3 bases are TGTGCCAGCAGCTTACAGAGCGGCGCCTACGAGCAGTACTTC. The full variable domain, in which reference TRBV7-9 and TRBJ2-7 provide the parts outside the CDR3, is DTGVSQNPRHKITKRGQNVTFRCDPISEHNRLYWYRQTLGQGPEFLTYFQNEAQLEKSRLLSDRFSAERPKGSFSTLEIQRTEQGDSAMYLCASSLQSGAYEQYFGPGTRLTVT.